The 3 T cell receptor beta chains presented below share a single source sample, sequenced in a study of shared clonotypes between healthy human individuals. Some clones are missing from TCRdb's copy, which holds only in-frame ones; the method was immunoSEQ multiplex PCR. The repertoire holds about 2.5 million clones, 92% seen once, with around 0.35% in the top ten. The specimen was naive CD4+ T cells from PBMCs. Subset in this sample: CD45RA+ positively selected. All receptors derive from a man aged 18 to 29 in good health. Some clones in this sample may be carry-over from other donors' samples.

The V and J genes are TRBV5-1 and TRBJ1-2, with D perhaps matching TRBD1 (6 bases). The CDR3 spans 18 residues. V lost 0 bases, J lost 2 bases, and 20 bases lay in between. The germline V gene has CDR1 SGHRS and CDR2 YFSETQ. The CDR3, as DNA: TGCGCCAGCAGCTTGGTCGGCAGGGGCGCGAGCGAAAACTATGGCTACACCTTC. Translation: CASSLVGRGASENYGYTF.

The chain joins TRBV28 to TRBJ1-4, with 7 bases aligning to TRBD1. The CDR3 has 16 residues. The germline V gene encodes CDR1 MDHEN and CDR2 SYDVKM. The junction had 5 bases not matched to a gene; V was cut back by 1 base and J by 3 bases. In nucleotides, the CDR3 is TGTGCCAGCAGTTTATTCCCACAGGGGCCTAATGAAAAACTGTTTTTT. Its translation: CASSLFPQGPNEKLFF.

The chain carries TRBV28 and TRBJ2-1; 8 nucleotides align to TRBD2. CDR1 is MDHEN and CDR2 is SYDVKM in the germline V gene. The CDR3 totals 15 residues. V was pared by 3 bases and J by 2 bases, with 3 bases of the junction left unmatched. In DNA, the CDR3 is TGTGCCAGCAGTTTCCTAGCGGGCACCTACAATGAGCAGTTCTTC. Its translation is CASSFLAGTYNEQFF.